This T cell receptor (beta chain) was captured in a study of T cell responses to AZD1222 COVID-19 vaccine. Study-level results: Unmutated variant regions reportedly attract nearly half of all spike-specific TCRs. The donors showed a predominance of white British ancestry and of females, with possible underestimation of clonal diversity.

With regard to this clone: Its specificity is not known.

Clones were read by immunoSEQ multiplex PCR, and TCRdb kept only the in-frame ones, dropping some. The profile covers 46,000 or so clones, with 65% to 80% appearing a single time and around 7% taken by the ten largest. Germline V gene sequence: CDR1 MNHEY, CDR2 SVGAGI. Trimming took 8 bases from V and 7 from J; bases not matched to a gene: 11. This CDR3 has 14 residues. This TCR derives from an adult in good health. The chain recombines TRBV6-5 with TRBJ2-1, with 7 bases aligning to TRBD2. The specimen comprised peripheral blood, sampled on day 0 of AZD1222 vaccination. The CDR3 coding sequence is TGTGCCAGCGTTGCTTATGCGGGAGCTAATGAGCAGTTCTTC. This gives the protein CASVAYAGANEQFF.